This T cell receptor (beta chain) was captured in a study of T cells in Graves' hyperthyroidism and ophthalmopathy. TCR beta CDR3 region amplification was performed from RNA transcripts. The HTBI primer set served for first-round RT-PCR of the TCR CDR3. TCRdb reprocessed the multiplex PCR reads via MiXCR and lists one record per CDR3 protein. The sample contains 250,000 to 300,000 distinct CDR3 sequences, roughly 15% of which appear only once. This clonotype appeared a few times. Pregnant or lactating patients were excluded, as were those with uncontrolled infection or other autoimmune disease. Diagnoses rested on clinical symptoms, serum thyroxine and TRAb, thyroid ultrasound and orbital computed tomography. Per germline, CDR1 LNHNV and CDR2 YYDKDF (reference sequence). The CDR3 is made up of 17 amino acids. Trimming cost V 0 bases and J 3 bases, with 12 bases left between them.

The sequence derives from a woman aged 40-49 years with Graves' hyperthyroidism. The sample consisted of blood. The chain couples TRBV15 to TRBJ1-6, with unresolved D. CDR3 in DNA: TGTGCCACCAGCAGAGATGTTGGGTCCCTCTATAATTCACCCCTCCACTTT. Translated: CATSRDVGSLYNSPLHF.